This TCR beta chain was observed in a study of control samples from healthy donors and cancer patients. Germline CDR1 and CDR2: SGHAT and FQNNGV. The V and J ends lost 0 bases and 3 bases, in that order; junction bases with no gene match: 5. The CDR3 is 15 amino acids. The table came from immunoSEQ multiplex PCR; TCRdb's copy has only in-frame clones and leaves some out. The profile shows some 120,000 clones, 85% to 95% of them singletons. The specimen was blood. This TCR derives from a man aged 25-40 years in good health. The chain carries TRBV11-2 and TRBJ2-7; 7 bases agree with TRBD2. CDR3 DNA: TGTGCCAGCAGCTTAGAACTAGCGTATTTCTACGAGCAGTACTTC. Encoded protein: CASSLELAYFYEQYF.